The source of this T cell receptor beta chain is a study of cytomegalovirus exposure and HLA in healthy donors. V shed 4 bases and J shed 6 bases, with 14 bases lying between them. This CDR3 has 14 residues. The V gene's germline CDR1 is SGHTS and CDR2 YDEGEE. These donors counted as nominally healthy when sampled, but unrecorded immune exposures were likely. Points on this clone: Its target is unknown.

Vbeta (60) and Jbeta (13) primers were used in the PCR. Data came from immunoSEQ multiplex PCR; TCRdb stores just in-frame clones and leaves some out. The sample includes about 120,000 clones, about 80% of them seen just once. Study-wide results and limits: Analysis was carried out at a later point, and it linked a missense DCLRE1C variant to TCR beta V- and J-gene trimming. Later analysis identified several of the most significant clusters that appeared linked to common viral pathogens.

This TCR derives from a female donor in good health and CMV-seropositive. This chain joins TRBV5-8 and TRBJ1-5, with D unresolved. The sequenced sample consisted of PBMCs. The DNA for the CDR3 is TGTGCCAGCAGCAACGCCCCGACGGGTCAGCCCCAGCATTTT. Its protein product is CASSNAPTGQPQHF.